These T cell receptor beta chains were read from a single sample in a study of blood T cells in healthy people across ages. TCRdb recomputed calls from the 5' RACE reads with MiXCR, one row per CDR3 protein. Of around 1,700,000 distinct CDR3 sequences listed, 25% to 30% are singletons. The sample was blood. These receptors came from a woman aged 25-40 years in good health. CDR3s include the opening cysteine and the closing phenylalanine or tryptophan. A D gene is named only where the DNA matches it firmly. For some rows the clone size is stated as once, few or many, or as a class when expanded; others skip it.

j_call: TRBJ2-1
cdr3_length: 14
d_call: -
clone_size: -
v_call: TRBV20-1
cdr3_nt: TGCAGTGCTAGATCCCGGACCCTGATCAATGAGCAGTTCTTC
cdr3_aa: CSARSRTLINEQFF

j_call: TRBJ2-1
cdr3_length: 14
d_call: TRBD2
clone_size: -
v_call: TRBV7-9
cdr3_nt: TGTGCCAGCAGCGCCGGGCCCCGGGGGGGTGAGCAGTTCTTC
cdr3_aa: CASSAGPRGGEQFF

j_call: TRBJ2-7
cdr3_length: 17
d_call: -
clone_size: -
v_call: TRBV20-1
cdr3_nt: TGCAGTGCTAGAGCCCTAACCGGAGCGGGTATTAACAATGAGCAGTACTTC
cdr3_aa: CSARALTGAGINNEQYF

j_call: TRBJ2-2
cdr3_length: 16
d_call: -
clone_size: -
v_call: TRBV28
cdr3_nt: TGTGCCAGCAGTATATCAGGGGATGAACGGACCGGGGAGCTGTTTTTT
cdr3_aa: CASSISGDERTGELFF

j_call: TRBJ2-2
cdr3_length: 15
d_call: -
clone_size: few
v_call: TRBV20-1
cdr3_nt: TGCAGTGCTAGAGATAAGCGGACGAACACCGGGGAGCTGTTTTTT
cdr3_aa: CSARDKRTNTGELFF

j_call: TRBJ2-7
cdr3_length: 15
d_call: TRBD2
clone_size: few
v_call: TRBV5-1
cdr3_nt: TGCGCCAGCAGCTTTGGAATAGCGGGAGTAGGAGAGCAGTACTTC
cdr3_aa: CASSFGIAGVGEQYF

j_call: TRBJ2-3
cdr3_length: 16
d_call: -
clone_size: few
v_call: TRBV28
cdr3_nt: TGTGCCAGCAGTTTCCACTCGGGCAGGGGTACAGATACGCAGTATTTT
cdr3_aa: CASSFHSGRGTDTQYF

j_call: TRBJ1-5
cdr3_length: 15
d_call: -
clone_size: -
v_call: TRBV27
cdr3_nt: TGTGCCAGCAGTTTATTTTTCGCCAGCCTGGAGCCCCAGCATTTT
cdr3_aa: CASSLFFASLEPQHF

j_call: TRBJ2-1
cdr3_length: 15
d_call: TRBD1
clone_size: many
v_call: TRBV30
cdr3_nt: TGTGCCTGGAGTCAACAGGGGGCGGACTTCAATGAGCAGTTCTTC
cdr3_aa: CAWSQQGADFNEQFF

j_call: TRBJ2-3
cdr3_length: 13
d_call: TRBD2
clone_size: -
v_call: TRBV11-2
cdr3_nt: TGTGCCAGCAGCTCCTCAACCGGGACTAGCGAGTATTTT
cdr3_aa: CASSSSTGTSEYF

j_call: TRBJ2-3
cdr3_length: 16
d_call: TRBD2
clone_size: few
v_call: TRBV20-1
cdr3_nt: TGCAGTGCTAGATTAACTAGCGCCTCTAGCACAGATACGCAGTATTTT
cdr3_aa: CSARLTSASSTDTQYF

j_call: TRBJ2-2
cdr3_length: 16
d_call: TRBD1
clone_size: few
v_call: TRBV12-3/TRBV12-4
cdr3_nt: TGTGCCAGCAGTTTAAGACAGGGGGCAGGCACCGGGGAGCTGTTTTTT
cdr3_aa: CASSLRQGAGTGELFF

j_call: TRBJ1-3
cdr3_length: 14
d_call: -
clone_size: -
v_call: TRBV28
cdr3_nt: TGTGCCAGCAGTTTACACCAGCAAGGAAACACCATATATTTT
cdr3_aa: CASSLHQQGNTIYF

j_call: TRBJ2-5
cdr3_length: 19
d_call: TRBD2
clone_size: once
v_call: TRBV11-2
cdr3_nt: TGTGCCGGCAGCTTAGGGTCCAGCGGGAGGGCCCCCCTGGCGGAGGAGCAGTACTTC
cdr3_aa: CAGSLGSSGRAPLAEEQYF

j_call: TRBJ2-3
cdr3_length: 15
d_call: -
clone_size: -
v_call: TRBV5-6
cdr3_nt: TGTGCCAGCAGCCCCCCCGGGCGTAGCACAGATACGCAGTATTTT
cdr3_aa: CASSPPGRSTDTQYF

j_call: TRBJ2-6
cdr3_length: 16
d_call: -
clone_size: few
v_call: TRBV4-3
cdr3_nt: TGCGCCAGCAGCCAAGAAACGGCTTTAGGGGCCAACGTCCTGACTTTC
cdr3_aa: CASSQETALGANVLTF